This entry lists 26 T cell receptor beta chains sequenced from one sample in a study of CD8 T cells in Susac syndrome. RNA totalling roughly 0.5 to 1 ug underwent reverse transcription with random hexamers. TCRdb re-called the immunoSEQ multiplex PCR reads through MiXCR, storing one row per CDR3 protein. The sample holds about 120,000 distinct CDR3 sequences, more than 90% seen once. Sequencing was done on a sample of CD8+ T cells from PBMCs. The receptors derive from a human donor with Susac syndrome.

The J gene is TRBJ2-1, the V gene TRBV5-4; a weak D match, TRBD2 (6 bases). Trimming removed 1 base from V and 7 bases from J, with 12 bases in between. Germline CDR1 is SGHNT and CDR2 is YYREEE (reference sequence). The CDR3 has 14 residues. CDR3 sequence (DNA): TGTGCCAGCAGCTTGTTCGGAGGAGGGAATGAGCAGTTCTTC. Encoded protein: CASSLFGGGNEQFF.

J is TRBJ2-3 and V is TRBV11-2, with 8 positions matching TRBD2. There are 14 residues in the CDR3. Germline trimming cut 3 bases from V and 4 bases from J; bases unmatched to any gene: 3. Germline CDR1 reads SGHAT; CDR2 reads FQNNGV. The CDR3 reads CASSFSGTPDTQYF. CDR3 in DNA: TGTGCCAGCAGCTTTAGCGGGACTCCAGATACGCAGTATTTT.

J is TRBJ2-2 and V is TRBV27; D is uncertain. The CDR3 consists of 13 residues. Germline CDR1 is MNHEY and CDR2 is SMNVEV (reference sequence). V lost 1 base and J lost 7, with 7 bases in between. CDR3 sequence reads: CASSLLLGGELFF. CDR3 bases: TGTGCCAGCAGTTTATTGCTGGGCGGGGAGCTGTTTTTT.

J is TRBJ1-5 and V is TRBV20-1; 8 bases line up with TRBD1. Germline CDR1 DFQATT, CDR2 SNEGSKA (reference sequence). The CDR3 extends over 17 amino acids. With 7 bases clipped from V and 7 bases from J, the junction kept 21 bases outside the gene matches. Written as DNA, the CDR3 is TGCAGTGTGACACCCCCAGGGGGCTGGGAGAACAGACAGCCCCAGCATTTT. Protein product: CSVTPPGGWENRQPQHF.

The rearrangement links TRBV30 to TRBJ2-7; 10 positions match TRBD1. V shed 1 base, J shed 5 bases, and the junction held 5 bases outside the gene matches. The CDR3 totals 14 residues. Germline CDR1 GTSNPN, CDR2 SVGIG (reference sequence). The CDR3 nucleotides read TGTGCCTGGAGTGGGGGACAGGGGTATGACGAGCAGTACTTC. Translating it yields CAWSGGQGYDEQYF.

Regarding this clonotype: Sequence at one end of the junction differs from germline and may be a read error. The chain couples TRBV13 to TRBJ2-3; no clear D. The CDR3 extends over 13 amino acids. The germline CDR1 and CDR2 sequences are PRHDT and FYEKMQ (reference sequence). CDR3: CASSLGARSADGF. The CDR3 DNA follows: TGTGCCAGCAGCTTAGGAGCACGGAGCGCCGACGGGTTT.

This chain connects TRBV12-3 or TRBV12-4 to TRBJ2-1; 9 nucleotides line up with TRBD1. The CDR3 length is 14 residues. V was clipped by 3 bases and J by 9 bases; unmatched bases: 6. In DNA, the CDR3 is TGTGCCAGCAGTTTCGTAGGGACAGGGTTTGAGCAGTTCTTC. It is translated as CASSFVGTGFEQFF.

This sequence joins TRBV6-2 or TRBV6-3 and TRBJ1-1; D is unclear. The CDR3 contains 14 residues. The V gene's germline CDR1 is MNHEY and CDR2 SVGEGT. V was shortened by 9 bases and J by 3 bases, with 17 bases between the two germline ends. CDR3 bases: TGTGCCAGAATCCGCCCGCGGGTTGACACTGAAGCTTTCTTT. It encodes CARIRPRVDTEAFF.

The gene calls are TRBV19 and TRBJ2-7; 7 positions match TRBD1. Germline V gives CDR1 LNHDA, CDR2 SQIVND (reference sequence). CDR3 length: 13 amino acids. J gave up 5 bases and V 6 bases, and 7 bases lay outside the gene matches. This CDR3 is CASSGQEIDEQYF. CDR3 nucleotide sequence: TGTGCCAGTAGCGGACAGGAGATAGACGAGCAGTACTTC.

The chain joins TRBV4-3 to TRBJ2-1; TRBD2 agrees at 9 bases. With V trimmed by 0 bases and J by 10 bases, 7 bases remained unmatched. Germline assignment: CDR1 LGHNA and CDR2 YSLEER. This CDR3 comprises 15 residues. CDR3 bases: TGCGCCAGCAGCCAAGACGGCGGGAGGGGAGGAGAGCAGTTCTTC. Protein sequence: CASSQDGGRGGEQFF.

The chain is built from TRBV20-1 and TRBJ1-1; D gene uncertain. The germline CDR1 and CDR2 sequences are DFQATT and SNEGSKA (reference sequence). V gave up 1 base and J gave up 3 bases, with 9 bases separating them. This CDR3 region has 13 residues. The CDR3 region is CSARVLGYTEAFF. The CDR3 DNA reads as TGCAGTGCTAGAGTCTTGGGGTACACTGAAGCTTTCTTT.

In nucleotides, the CDR3 is TGTGCCACCAGCAGCAACATAGGAGAGTACTACTCCTACGAGCAGTACTTC. This codes for CATSSNIGEYYSYEQYF. The V call is TRBV15, the J call TRBJ2-7; D unclear. CDR1 and CDR2 (germline): LNHNV, YYDKDF (reference sequence). The CDR3 contains 17 residues. Trimming removed 3 bases from V and 0 bases from J, with 18 bases in between. Variable domain in full (rest from reference TRBV15 and TRBJ2-7): DAMVIQNPRYQVTQFGKPVTLSCSQTLNHNVMYWYQQKSSQAPKLLFHYYDKDFNNEADTPDNFQSRRPNTSFCFLDIRSPGLGDTAMYLCATSSNIGEYYSYEQYFGPGTRLTVT.

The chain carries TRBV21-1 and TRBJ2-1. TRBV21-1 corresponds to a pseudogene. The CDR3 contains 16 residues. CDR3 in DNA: TGTGCCAGCGGTCGAGAAAGGTGGAGCTCCTACAATGAGCAGTTCTTC. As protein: CASGRERWSSYNEQFF.

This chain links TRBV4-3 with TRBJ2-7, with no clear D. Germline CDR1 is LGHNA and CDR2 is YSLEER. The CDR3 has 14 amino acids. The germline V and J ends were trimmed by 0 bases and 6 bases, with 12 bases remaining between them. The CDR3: CASSQENTPGEQYF. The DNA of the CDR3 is TGCGCCAGCAGCCAAGAGAACACCCCGGGCGAGCAGTACTTC.

The CDR3 bases are TGTGCCAGCAGTGGGACCACCGACAGTATTAACACCGGGGAGCTGTTTTTT. Encoded protein: CASSGTTDSINTGELFF. This sequence joins TRBV2 and TRBJ2-2, with a possible D match to TRBD1 (5 bases). From germline, CDR1 is SNHLY and CDR2 FYNNEI. V was shortened by 4 bases and J by 2 bases, with 17 bases between the two germline ends. This CDR3 is built from 17 residues.

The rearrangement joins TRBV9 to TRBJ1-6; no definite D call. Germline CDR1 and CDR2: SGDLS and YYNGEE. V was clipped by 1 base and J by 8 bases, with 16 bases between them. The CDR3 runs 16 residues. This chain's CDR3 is CASSVNPGLVYSPLHF. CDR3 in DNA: TGTGCCAGCAGCGTAAACCCGGGCCTTGTGTATTCACCCCTCCACTTT.

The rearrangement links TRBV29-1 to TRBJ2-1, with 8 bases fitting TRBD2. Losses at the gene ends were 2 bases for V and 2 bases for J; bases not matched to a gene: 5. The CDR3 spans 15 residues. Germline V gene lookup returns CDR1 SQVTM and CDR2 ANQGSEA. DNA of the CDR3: TGCAGCGTTGAAAGCGGGAGCCTCGCCTACAATGAGCAGTTCTTC. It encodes CSVESGSLAYNEQFF.

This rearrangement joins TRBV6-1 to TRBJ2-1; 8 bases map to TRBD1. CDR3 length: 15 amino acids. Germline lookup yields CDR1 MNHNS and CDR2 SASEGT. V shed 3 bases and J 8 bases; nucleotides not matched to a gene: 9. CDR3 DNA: TGTGCCAGCAGTGAGACTGAAGACAGGGGCCATGAGCAGTTCTTC. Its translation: CASSETEDRGHEQFF.

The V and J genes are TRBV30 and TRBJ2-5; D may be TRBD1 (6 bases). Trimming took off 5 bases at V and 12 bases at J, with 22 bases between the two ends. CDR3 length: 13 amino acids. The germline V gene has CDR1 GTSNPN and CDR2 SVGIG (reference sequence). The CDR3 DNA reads TGTGCCTGGGAAATCGGACCGGGTGGGACAAAGTACTTC. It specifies CAWEIGPGGTKYF.

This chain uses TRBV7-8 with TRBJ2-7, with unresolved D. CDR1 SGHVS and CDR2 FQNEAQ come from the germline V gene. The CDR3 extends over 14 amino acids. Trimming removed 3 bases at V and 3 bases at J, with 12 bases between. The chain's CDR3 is CASSLDISIYEQYF. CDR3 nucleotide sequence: TGTGCCAGCAGCTTGGATATCTCGATCTACGAGCAGTACTTC.

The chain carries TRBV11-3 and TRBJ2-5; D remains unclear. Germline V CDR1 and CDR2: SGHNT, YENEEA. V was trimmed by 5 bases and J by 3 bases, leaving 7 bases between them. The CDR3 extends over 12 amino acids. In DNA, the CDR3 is TGTGCCAGCAGCCGGGCCGAAGAGACCCAGTACTTC. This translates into CASSRAEETQYF.

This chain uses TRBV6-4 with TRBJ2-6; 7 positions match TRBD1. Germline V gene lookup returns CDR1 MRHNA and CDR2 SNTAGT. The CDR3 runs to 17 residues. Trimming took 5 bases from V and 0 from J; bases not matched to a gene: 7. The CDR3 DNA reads TGTGCCAGCAGTTCGACAGGGTCCGGCTCTGGGGCCAACGTCCTGACTTTC. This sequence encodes CASSSTGSGSGANVLTF.

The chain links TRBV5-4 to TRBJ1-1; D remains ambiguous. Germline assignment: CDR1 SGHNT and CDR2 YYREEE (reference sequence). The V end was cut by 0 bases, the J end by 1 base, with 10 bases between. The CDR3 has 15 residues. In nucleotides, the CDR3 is TGTGCCAGCAGCTTGGCAGAGACGACGAACACTGAAGCTTTCTTT. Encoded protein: CASSLAETTNTEAFF.

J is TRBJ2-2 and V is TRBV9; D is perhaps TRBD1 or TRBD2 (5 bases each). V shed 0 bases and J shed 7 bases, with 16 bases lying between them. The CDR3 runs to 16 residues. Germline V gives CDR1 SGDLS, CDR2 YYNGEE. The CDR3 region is CASSVGGDPHVGELFF. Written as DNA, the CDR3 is TGTGCCAGCAGCGTAGGAGGGGACCCGCATGTCGGGGAGCTGTTTTTT.

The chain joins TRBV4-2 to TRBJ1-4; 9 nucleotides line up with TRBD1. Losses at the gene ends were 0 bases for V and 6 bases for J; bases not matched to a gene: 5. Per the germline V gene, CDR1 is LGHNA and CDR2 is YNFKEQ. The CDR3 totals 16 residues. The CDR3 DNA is TGTGCCAGCAGCCAAGATTCCGGACAGGGGTATGAAAAACTGTTTTTT. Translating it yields CASSQDSGQGYEKLFF.

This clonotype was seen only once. In DNA, the CDR3 is TGCGCCAGCAGCCAAGATTTCGCTAGCGGGAGATACAATGAGCAGTTCTTC. It codes for CASSQDFASGRYNEQFF. This sequence joins TRBV4-3 and TRBJ2-1; 10 bases agree with TRBD2. Germline V lookup: CDR1 LGHNA, CDR2 YSLEER. The V gene end was trimmed by 0 bases and the J gene end by 4 bases; junction bases not matched to a gene: 6. The CDR3 runs 17 residues.